These 19 T cell receptor beta chains share one sample of origin, sequenced in a study of T-cell memory formation after mild COVID-19. TCRdb analysed the 5' RACE reads with MiXCR anew, one entry per CDR3 protein. The sample consists of roughly 310,000 distinct CDR3 sequences, 15% to 20% of them appearing once. The sequenced sample consisted of PBMCs or a T cell subset sorted from them (not recorded which). Source of these receptors: a young man who had mild COVID-19 (a few samples of this study predate the infection). Cell type and time point are not known.

The sample holds a few counts of this clonotype. This chain links TRBV6-1 with TRBJ2-7; D remains ambiguous. CDR1 is MNHNS and CDR2 is SASEGT in the germline V gene. The CDR3 is 13 amino acids. Between the trimmed V and J ends, which lost 0 bases and 6 bases, there was a span of 9 bases. The CDR3 loop is CASSEALTAEQYF. The CDR3 DNA follows: TGTGCCAGCAGTGAAGCGCTTACGGCCGAGCAGTACTTC.

The chain has TRBV4-3 and TRBJ1-2, with D uncertain. V was trimmed by 4 bases and J by 4 bases, leaving 19 bases between them. CDR3 size: 16 residues. The germline V gene encodes CDR1 LGHNA and CDR2 YSLEER. In DNA, the CDR3 is TGCGCCAGCAGCCTGGGGTCCGGAAGCCTGGCCTATGGCTACACCTTC. Its translation is CASSLGSGSLAYGYTF.

Only a few counts were recorded for this clonotype. This chain uses TRBV6-1 with TRBJ2-5; D unresolved. The ends were cut back, 9 bases at V and 0 bases at J, with 14 bases in the middle. The CDR3 spans 14 residues. Germline-derived CDR1 and CDR2 are MNHNS and SASEGT. CDR3 sequence: CASANAWYQETQYF. CDR3 nucleotide sequence: TGTGCCAGTGCGAACGCCTGGTACCAAGAGACCCAGTACTTC.

The chain combines TRBV7-9 with TRBJ2-1; D could derive from TRBD1 or TRBD2 (5 bases each). Germline V gene sequence: CDR1 SEHNR, CDR2 FQNEAQ (reference sequence). This CDR3 region has 15 residues. Between the trimmed V and J ends, which lost 5 bases and 5 bases, there was a span of 16 bases. CDR3 sequence reads: CASSITRDPNNEQFF. CDR3 DNA sequence: TGTGCCAGCAGCATTACCCGGGACCCTAACAATGAGCAGTTCTTC.

The chain recombines TRBV6-1 with TRBJ1-2; unclear D gene. Germline assignment: CDR1 MNHNS and CDR2 SASEGT. The CDR3 covers 12 residues. Deletions cut 6 bases from V and 4 bases from J, with 9 bases between. CDR3 DNA: TGTGCCAGCAGACCCGCCCGCTATGGCTACACCTTC. Residues: CASRPARYGYTF.

This chain uses TRBV20-1 with TRBJ2-2, with D perhaps matching TRBD2 (6 bases). Germline CDR1 DFQATT, CDR2 SNEGSKA (reference sequence). The CDR3 is 14 residues long. Deletions cut 2 bases from V and 1 base from J, with 8 bases between. The CDR3 loop reads CSARLRGNTGELFF. CDR3 DNA: TGCAGTGCTAGATTGCGGGGGAACACCGGGGAGCTGTTTTTT.

The chain couples TRBV7-2 to TRBJ1-5, with TRBD1 as a possible D gene (5 bases). Germline values: CDR1 SGHTA, CDR2 FQGNSA. CDR3 length: 13 amino acids. Trimming shortened V by 4 bases and J by 8 bases, and 12 bases separated the two germline ends. CDR3 in amino acids: CASSSRDPEPQHF. Here the CDR3 DNA reads TGTGCCAGCAGCTCCAGGGATCCGGAGCCCCAGCATTTT.

This clonotype has just a few counts. The rearrangement links TRBV20-1 to TRBJ1-4; D remains ambiguous. CDR3 length: 16 residues. V lost 0 bases to trimming and J lost 5 bases, with 16 bases between them. Germline CDR1 and CDR2: DFQATT and SNEGSKA (reference sequence). The CDR3 coding sequence is TGCAGTGCTAGAGATCCGGCGTCGGCCCGCAATGAAAAACTGTTTTTT. Amino acid sequence: CSARDPASARNEKLFF.

A few counts support this clonotype. The V call is TRBV6-2 or TRBV6-3, the J call TRBJ2-2, with 9 bases identical to TRBD2. The CDR3 spans 17 residues. Germline values: CDR1 MNHEY, CDR2 SVGEGT. J was trimmed by 5 bases and V by 2 bases; bases with no gene match: 9. CDR3 in amino acids: CASSYGIAGARTGELFF. Written as DNA, the CDR3 is TGTGCCAGCAGTTACGGGATAGCGGGGGCCAGGACCGGGGAGCTGTTTTTT.

This clonotype has more than one count but fewer than ten. V is TRBV10-3 and J is TRBJ2-5; maybe TRBD2 (5 bases). Germline CDR1 ENHRY, CDR2 SYGVKD. This CDR3 region has 14 residues. V shed 4 bases and J shed 1 base, with 10 bases lying between them. CDR3 protein: CAISASSGQETQYF. CDR3 bases: TGTGCCATCAGTGCTTCCAGCGGCCAAGAGACCCAGTACTTC.

V and J are TRBV7-9 and TRBJ1-6, with 10 bases aligning to TRBD1. The ends lost 0 bases at V and 10 bases at J; junction bases unmatched: 3. This CDR3 has 15 amino acids. CDR1 is SEHNR and CDR2 is FQNEAQ in the germline V gene (reference sequence). CDR3 sequence (DNA): TGTGCCAGCAGCTTAGCCGACAGGGGGCAATCACCCCTCCACTTT. Translation gives CASSLADRGQSPLHF.

This clonotype was counted only a few times. The CDR3 reads CASSVGVKGGKYEQYF. The DNA for the CDR3 is TGTGCCAGCAGCGTAGGTGTAAAGGGAGGTAAATACGAGCAGTACTTC. The chain is built from TRBV9 and TRBJ2-7, with D maybe TRBD2 (6 bases). There are 16 residues in the CDR3. Germline loops: CDR1 SGDLS, CDR2 YYNGEE. Trimming stripped 0 bases from V and 4 bases from J, with 17 bases between.

This chain connects TRBV5-1 to TRBJ2-1; D gene uncertain. The V end was cut by 2 bases, the J end by 4 bases, with 7 bases between. This CDR3 region has 13 residues. Germline-derived CDR1 and CDR2 are SGHRS and YFSETQ. The CDR3, as DNA: TGCGCCAGCAGCTTCGCAGCGTACAATGAGCAGTTCTTC. This sequence encodes CASSFAAYNEQFF.

This clonotype was seen a few times. The chain couples TRBV7-3 to TRBJ2-3; D unresolved. Germline V gives CDR1 SGHTA, CDR2 FQGTGA. The CDR3 totals 13 residues. V was trimmed by 5 bases and J by 10 bases, leaving 16 bases between them. The CDR3 sequence: CASSRSSVSPQYF. The DNA of the CDR3 is TGTGCCAGCAGCCGATCGTCCGTAAGTCCGCAGTATTTT.

This clonotype has ten or more counts. V gene TRBV12-3 or TRBV12-4 combines with J gene TRBJ1-5; D is perhaps TRBD1 (5 bases). Trimming took 6 bases from V and 4 from J, leaving 16 bases between them. This CDR3 has 15 residues. The CDR3 is CASSPSGEGNQPQHF. In nucleotides, the CDR3 is TGTGCCAGCAGCCCGTCGGGGGAGGGAAATCAGCCCCAGCATTTT.

This clonotype was found a few times. The chain links TRBV12-3 or TRBV12-4 to TRBJ2-3, with D perhaps TRBD2 (6 bases). The ends were cut back, 10 bases at V and 4 bases at J, with 12 bases in the middle. The CDR3 consists of 12 residues. As DNA, the CDR3 is TGTGCCATCGTTACGGGGGCAGATACGCAGTATTTT. Its protein product is CAIVTGADTQYF.

This clonotype was seen a handful of times. The chain links TRBV6-2 or TRBV6-3 to TRBJ1-1, with unresolved D. The V and J ends lost 5 bases and 11 bases respectively, with 18 bases between them. Per the germline V gene, CDR1 is MNHEY and CDR2 is SVGEGT. The CDR3 runs to 13 residues. CDR3: CASSQELGGGAFF. The DNA of the CDR3 is TGTGCCAGCAGTCAAGAACTGGGAGGTGGTGCTTTCTTT.

J is TRBJ1-1 and V is TRBV5-1; D unresolved. The CDR3 runs 15 residues. Deletions cut 2 bases from V and 1 base from J, with 12 bases between. Looked up from germline, CDR1 is SGHRS and CDR2 is YFSETQ. The CDR3: CASSFTEYQNTEAFF. CDR3 DNA sequence: TGCGCCAGCAGCTTCACCGAATATCAGAACACTGAAGCTTTCTTT.

This sequence joins TRBV20-1 and TRBJ2-7, with a tentative D call TRBD1 (6 bases). The CDR3 has 15 amino acids. The germline gives CDR1 DFQATT, CDR2 SNEGSKA (reference sequence). Trimming removed 3 bases at V and 6 bases at J, with 21 bases between. The CDR3 sequence: CSARYPQGHGIEQYF. The CDR3, as DNA: TGCAGTGCTAGGTACCCGCAGGGACACGGCATCGAGCAGTACTTC.